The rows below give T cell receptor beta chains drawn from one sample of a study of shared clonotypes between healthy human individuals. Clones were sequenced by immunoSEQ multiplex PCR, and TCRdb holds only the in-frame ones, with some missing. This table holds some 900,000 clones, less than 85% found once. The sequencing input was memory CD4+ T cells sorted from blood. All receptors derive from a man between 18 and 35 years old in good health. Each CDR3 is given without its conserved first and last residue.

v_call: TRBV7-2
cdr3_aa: ASSLRSGANVLT

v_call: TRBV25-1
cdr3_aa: ASSEFQGSGGYT

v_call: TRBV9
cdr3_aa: ASHTEAF

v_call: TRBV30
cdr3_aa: AWSEGLRETQY

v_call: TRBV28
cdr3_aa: ASSLAIPNQPQH

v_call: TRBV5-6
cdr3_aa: ASSSGLAAT

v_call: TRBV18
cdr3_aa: ASSPPASLHEQF

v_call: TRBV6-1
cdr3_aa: ASSVSPRGPNEKLF

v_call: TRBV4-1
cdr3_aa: ASSQGISPYNEQF

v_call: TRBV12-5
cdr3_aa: ASSISSGNTIY

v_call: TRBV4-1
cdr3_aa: ASSQPQGKQY

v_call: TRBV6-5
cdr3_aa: ASSGAGAPLH

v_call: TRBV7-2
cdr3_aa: ASSAGTSGLYEQY

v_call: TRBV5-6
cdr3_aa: ASSALTGTGLGEQY

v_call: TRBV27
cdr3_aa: ASSLSKAGGQF

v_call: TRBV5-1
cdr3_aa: ASSDLGLGPQETQY

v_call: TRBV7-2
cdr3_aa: ASSSWASAGELF

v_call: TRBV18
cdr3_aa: ASSPPGVFSGNTIY

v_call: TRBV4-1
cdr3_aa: ASSQEAWASFEQY

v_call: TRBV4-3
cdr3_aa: ASSQDLQGGGLSEKLF

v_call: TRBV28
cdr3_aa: ASSLRQGFTYEQY

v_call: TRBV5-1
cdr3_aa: ASSLEGTVNTEAF

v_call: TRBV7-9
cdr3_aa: ASSHYRGQREGAQY

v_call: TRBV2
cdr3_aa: ASSEALDRGGTEAF

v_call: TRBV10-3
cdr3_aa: AIRTSGITDTQY

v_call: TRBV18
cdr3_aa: ASSPVQGFGNGYT

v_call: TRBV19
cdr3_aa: ASKAGGNQYEQY

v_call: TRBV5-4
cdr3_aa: ASSLGDMAIYGYT

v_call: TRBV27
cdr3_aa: ASSLSVWAGLAGNNEQF

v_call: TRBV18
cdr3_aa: ASSPSSGGETQY

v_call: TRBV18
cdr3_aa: ASSPDRAGQPQH

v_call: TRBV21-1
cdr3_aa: ASSKKGAHKLNYGYT

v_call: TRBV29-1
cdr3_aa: SVDGASYNEQF

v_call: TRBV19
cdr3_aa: ASSIGGKSEQF

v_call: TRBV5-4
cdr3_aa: ASSLGVDSNQPQH

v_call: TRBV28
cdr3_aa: ASRPPGNQPQH

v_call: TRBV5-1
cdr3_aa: ASSSRTRPSDEQY

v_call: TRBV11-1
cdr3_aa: ASSLTGKNYRVRSTEAF

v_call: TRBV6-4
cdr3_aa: ASSEERGSPETQY

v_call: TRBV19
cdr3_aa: ASSIGQGGSVAQY

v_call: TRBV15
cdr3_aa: ATRRDRGQYGYT

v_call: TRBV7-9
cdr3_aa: ASSLSGTTNEQF

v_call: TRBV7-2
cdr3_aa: ASSPSTDTQY

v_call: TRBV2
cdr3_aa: ASSSSLGEQF

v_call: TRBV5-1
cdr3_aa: ASSLPGLERKF

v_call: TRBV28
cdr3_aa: ASSLTQGPYNEQF

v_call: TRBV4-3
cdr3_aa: ASSQGPIGVNTEAF

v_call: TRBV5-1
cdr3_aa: ASSLDPTGTSSYEQY

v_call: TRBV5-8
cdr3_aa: ASSRLTLTNEKLF

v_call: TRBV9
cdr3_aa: ASSVGGPGDTQY

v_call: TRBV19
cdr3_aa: ASSGPGQQNYGYT

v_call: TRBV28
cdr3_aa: ASSPPGDNDEQY

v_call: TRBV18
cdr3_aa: ASSPATSGAEQY

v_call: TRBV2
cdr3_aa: ASSRDRNTDTQY

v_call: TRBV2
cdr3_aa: ASNNDAETQY

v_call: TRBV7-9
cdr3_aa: ASSLGTGAHTEAF

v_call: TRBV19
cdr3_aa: ASSTRTSGTTDTQY

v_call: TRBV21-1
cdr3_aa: ASSKERPGDYEQY

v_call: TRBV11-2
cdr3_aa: ASSQTGTGSETQY

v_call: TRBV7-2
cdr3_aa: ASSHRTRRGTGELF